Listed here are 10 T cell receptor beta chains from one sample, sequenced in a study of early T cells in non-severe SARS-CoV-2 infection (dated by TCRdb to about 2021). The protocol used for the library was 5' RACE. Sequenced on a NextSeq 500. In-frame beta chains were kept once TCRdb had trimmed the public reads at Q25 with fastp and called clones with MiXCR. Each entry merges the rows of one CDR3 protein and shows their most common DNA and genes. Recorded for this sample are about 110,000 distinct CDR3 sequences; over 10% of them occurred a single time. The ten largest clonotypes hold around 3.1% of the sample. The material sequenced was whole blood. The receptors here all came from an adult who was a healthcare worker with PCR-confirmed SARS-CoV-2 infection or an uninfected control (not recorded which).

At least ten counts were recorded for this clonotype. V is TRBV6-5 and J is TRBJ2-7; D remains ambiguous. Germline CDR1 is MNHEY and CDR2 is SVGAGI. The CDR3 is 15 residues long. With 6 bases removed from V and 6 bases from J, the gap between germline ends came to 21 bases. CDR3 loop: CASSPLPPSPFEQYF. In nucleotides, the CDR3 is TGTGCCAGCAGCCCCCTTCCACCGAGTCCCTTCGAGCAGTACTTC.

This clonotype showed up just a few times. The gene calls are TRBV19 and TRBJ2-2; 12 bases map to TRBD1. The CDR3 has 17 residues. Germline CDR1 reads LNHDA; CDR2 reads SQIVND (reference sequence). The V and J ends lost 1 base and 4 bases, in that order; junction bases with no gene match: 4. CDR3 protein: CASSIGDRGLGTGELFF. CDR3 nucleotides: TGTGCCAGTAGTATAGGGGACAGGGGGCTTGGCACCGGGGAGCTGTTTTTT.

In its sample, this clonotype was seen many times. The chain carries TRBV12-3 or TRBV12-4 and TRBJ2-7; D possibly corresponds to TRBD1 (5 bases). The CDR3 contains 16 residues. Trimming removed 5 bases from V and 2 bases from J, with 19 bases in between. DNA of the CDR3: TGTGCCAGCAGTCTAAGCAGGGTATCCCCGACCTACGAGCAGTACTTC. It encodes CASSLSRVSPTYEQYF.

This clonotype rates as medium-sized (0.01 to 0.1%). The CDR3 nucleotides are TGCAGCGTCCCCGGCGGGGACAGCCAAGACTATGGCTACACCTTC. Protein sequence: CSVPGGDSQDYGYTF. The chain has TRBV29-1 and TRBJ1-2, with TRBD1 identical over 7 bases. V was clipped by 6 bases and J by 3 bases; unmatched bases: 13. Germline CDR1 and CDR2: SQVTM and ANQGSEA. The CDR3 is 15 amino acids.

This clonotype was picked up many times. V is TRBV9 and J is TRBJ1-1; D is undetermined. The CDR3 has 13 amino acids. Germline V gene sequence: CDR1 SGDLS, CDR2 YYNGEE. Trimming took 0 bases from V and 5 from J, leaving 8 bases between them. The chain's CDR3 is CASSVEGGTEAFF. As DNA, the CDR3 is TGTGCCAGCAGCGTAGAGGGAGGGACTGAAGCTTTCTTT.

This clonotype was observed a handful of times. The chain recombines TRBV3-1 with TRBJ2-3; 12 nucleotides align to TRBD2. Germline values: CDR1 LGHDT, CDR2 YNNKEL (reference sequence). Trimming at V came to 5 bases and at J to 4 bases, leaving 4 bases not matched to a gene. CDR3 size: 15 residues. CDR3 in amino acids: CASSRTSGNADTQYF. DNA for the CDR3: TGTGCCAGCAGCAGGACTAGCGGGAATGCAGATACGCAGTATTTT.

The sample holds many counts of this clonotype. The chain uses TRBV5-1 and TRBJ1-1; D not certain. There are 14 residues in the CDR3. CDR1 SGHRS and CDR2 YFSETQ come from the germline V gene. The V end was cut by 4 bases, the J end by 7 bases, with 17 bases between. The CDR3 DNA reads as TGCGCCAGCAGCCCCCGCCGAGGGTTGGATGAAGCTTTCTTT. Its protein product is CASSPRRGLDEAFF.

This clonotype was seen a few times. The J gene is TRBJ2-1, the V gene TRBV6-6, with 8 bases lining up with TRBD2. Germline values: CDR1 MNHNY, CDR2 SVGAGI (reference sequence). The junction had 10 bases not matched to a gene; V was cut back by 6 bases and J by 6 bases. The CDR3 runs 15 residues. CDR3 protein: CASSRPGLEGNEQFF. CDR3 sequence (DNA): TGTGCCAGCAGCAGACCGGGACTAGAAGGCAATGAGCAGTTCTTC.

This clonotype was detected only a few times. This chain joins TRBV7-2 and TRBJ1-5, with 7 bases that match TRBD1. Germline V lookup: CDR1 SGHTA, CDR2 FQGNSA. V trimming: 1 base; J trimming: 3 bases; junction bases outside the gene matches: 3. The CDR3 extends over 15 amino acids. The CDR3 loop reads CASSLVGQANQPQHF. In DNA form, the CDR3 reads TGTGCCAGCAGCTTAGTCGGACAGGCCAATCAGCCCCAGCATTTT.

This clonotype was seen repeatedly, ten times or more. V usage is TRBV7-9 and J usage is TRBJ1-4; D perhaps matches TRBD1 (5 bases). The CDR3 has 13 residues. V was shortened by 1 base and J by 7 bases, with 7 bases between the two germline ends. Germline CDR1 is SEHNR and CDR2 is FQNEAQ (reference sequence). CDR3 in amino acids: CASSLGGLEKLFF. In DNA form, the CDR3 reads TGTGCCAGCAGCTTAGGGGGCCTTGAAAAACTGTTTTTT.